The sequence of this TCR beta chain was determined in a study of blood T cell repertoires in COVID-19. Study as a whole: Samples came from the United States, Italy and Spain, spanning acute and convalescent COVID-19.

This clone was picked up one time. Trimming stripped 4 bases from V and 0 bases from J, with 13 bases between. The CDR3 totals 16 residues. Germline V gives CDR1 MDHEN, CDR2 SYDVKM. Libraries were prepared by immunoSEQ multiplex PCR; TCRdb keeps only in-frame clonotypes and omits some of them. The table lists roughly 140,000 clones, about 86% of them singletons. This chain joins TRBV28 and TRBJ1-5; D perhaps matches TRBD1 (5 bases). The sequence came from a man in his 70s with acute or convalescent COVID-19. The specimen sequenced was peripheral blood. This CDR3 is CASSYPGQLSNQPQHF. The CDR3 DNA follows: TGTGCCAGCAGTTACCCCGGACAACTTAGCAATCAGCCCCAGCATTTT.